These 18 T cell receptor beta chains came from one sample sequenced in a study of CD8 T cells in Susac syndrome. The RNA, roughly 0.5 to 1 ug, was put through reverse transcription using random hexamers. TCRdb analysed the immunoSEQ multiplex PCR reads with MiXCR anew, one entry per CDR3 protein. The sample records approximately 220,000 distinct CDR3 sequences, about 94% being singletons. Sequenced input: CD8+ T cells from PBMCs. The receptors come from a human donor with multiple sclerosis.

This sequence joins TRBV20-1 and TRBJ2-5; D is unresolved. Germline lookup yields CDR1 DFQATT and CDR2 SNEGSKA (reference sequence). The V end was cut by 3 bases, the J end by 2 bases, with 10 bases between. The CDR3 totals 13 residues. The CDR3 loop reads CSASIEGQETQYF. CDR3 nucleotides: TGCAGTGCTAGTATCGAAGGGCAAGAGACCCAGTACTTC.

This clonotype was observed a handful of times. This CDR3 is CASSGRGTYEQYF. In DNA form, the CDR3 reads TGTGCCAGCAGCGGGAGAGGAACCTACGAGCAGTACTTC. This rearrangement joins TRBV5-4 to TRBJ2-7; a possible D gene is TRBD2 (5 bases). The germline V gene encodes CDR1 SGHNT and CDR2 YYREEE (reference sequence). The V end was cut by 4 bases, the J end by 2 bases, with 10 bases between. The CDR3 length is 13 residues.

The V gene is TRBV4-2, the J gene TRBJ2-1; no reliable D call. Trimming stripped 0 bases from V and 3 bases from J, with 15 bases between. The CDR3 spans 17 residues. Looked up from germline, CDR1 is LGHNA and CDR2 is YNFKEQ. The CDR3 spells CASSQDWLGVHYNEQFF. The DNA for the CDR3 is TGTGCCAGCAGCCAAGATTGGTTAGGAGTACACTACAATGAGCAGTTCTTC.

This clonotype came up a few times. The chain links TRBV5-1 to TRBJ2-5; 8 bases agree with TRBD2. Germline V gene data show CDR1 as SGHRS and CDR2 as YFSETQ. There are 16 residues in the CDR3. Germline trimming cut 1 base from V and 2 bases from J; bases unmatched to any gene: 7. The CDR3 spells CASSLFSGSIQETQYF. In DNA form, the CDR3 reads TGCGCCAGCAGCTTGTTCAGCGGGAGTATACAAGAGACCCAGTACTTC.

This clonotype appeared a few times. This chain joins TRBV19 and TRBJ2-7; 7 bases fit TRBD1. Germline V lookup: CDR1 LNHDA, CDR2 SQIVND (reference sequence). The CDR3 contains 13 residues. V was pared by 8 bases and J by 3 bases, with 7 bases of the junction left unmatched. This chain's CDR3 is CASSLRQGYEQYF. The DNA for the CDR3 is TGTGCCAGTTCTCTGAGACAGGGCTACGAGCAGTACTTC.

J is TRBJ1-4 and V is TRBV7-8, with D unresolved. This CDR3 contains 15 residues. Germline CDR1 SGHVS, CDR2 FQNEAQ. V lost 4 bases and J lost 7, with 16 bases in between. CDR3 protein: CASSSGPVEIEKLFF. The DNA of the CDR3 is TGTGCCAGCAGCTCCGGCCCCGTAGAAATTGAAAAACTGTTTTTT.

V is TRBV5-1 and J is TRBJ2-7, with a weak D call TRBD1 (6 bases). The V gene's germline CDR1 is SGHRS and CDR2 YFSETQ. The CDR3 has 14 residues. The V and J ends lost 4 bases and 0 bases respectively, with 11 bases between them. As DNA, the CDR3 is TGCGCCAGCAGCCTATGGGGGCTCTCCTACGAGCAGTACTTC. As protein: CASSLWGLSYEQYF.

The chain employs TRBV5-4 and TRBJ2-7, with 13 bases identical to TRBD2. The germline V gene encodes CDR1 SGHNT and CDR2 YYREEE (reference sequence). Trimming at V came to 0 bases and at J to 2 bases, leaving 8 bases not matched to a gene. This CDR3 has 18 amino acids. The CDR3 reads CASSLAWTSGGPAYEQYF. The CDR3 nucleotides read TGTGCCAGCAGCTTGGCCTGGACTAGCGGGGGACCTGCCTACGAGCAGTACTTC.

This clonotype was picked up one time. The chain couples TRBV12-3 or TRBV12-4 to TRBJ1-1; D ambiguous. The CDR3 consists of 13 residues. Trimming took 5 bases from V and 11 from J, leaving 18 bases between them. This CDR3 is CASSDTPPLFAFF. The CDR3 bases are TGTGCCAGCAGTGACACACCCCCCCTGTTCGCTTTCTTT.

The chain uses TRBV5-4 and TRBJ1-6; maybe TRBD1 (6 bases). Trimming pared 0 bases from V and 2 bases from J, leaving 6 bases between. This CDR3 has 15 residues. The germline V gene has CDR1 SGHNT and CDR2 YYREEE (reference sequence). CDR3 bases: TGTGCCAGCAGCTTGGAGGGGGCCTATAATTCACCCCTCCACTTT. This gives the protein CASSLEGAYNSPLHF.

V is TRBV5-4 and J is TRBJ2-1, with 10 bases matching TRBD2. CDR1 is SGHNT, CDR2 YYREEE, per germline (reference sequence). The CDR3 consists of 15 residues. V shed 4 bases, J shed 5 bases, and the junction held 6 bases outside the gene matches. This CDR3 is CASSPSGGANNEQFF. DNA for the CDR3: TGTGCCAGCAGCCCAAGCGGGGGGGCTAACAATGAGCAGTTCTTC. Drawing the rest from reference TRBV5-4 and TRBJ2-1, the complete variable domain is ETGVTQSPTHLIKTRGQQVTLRCSSQSGHNTVSWYQQALGQGPQFIFQYYREEENGRGNFPPRFSGLQFPNYSSELNVNALELDDSALYLCASSPSGGANNEQFFGPGTRLTVL.

This clonotype was observed a few times. The V and J genes are TRBV14 and TRBJ1-1, with 9 bases lining up with TRBD1. This CDR3 is 14 amino acids long. The V gene's germline CDR1 is SGHDN and CDR2 FVKESK. With 0 bases clipped from V and 10 bases from J, the junction kept 6 bases outside the gene matches. Written as DNA, the CDR3 is TGTGCCAGCAGCCAAGATTTCGGGACAGGGAGAGCTTTCTTT. Encoded protein: CASSQDFGTGRAFF.

The chain recombines TRBV19 with TRBJ2-2, with D hard to call. CDR1 LNHDA and CDR2 SQIVND come from the germline V gene (reference sequence). The CDR3 runs to 13 residues. Between the trimmed V and J ends, which lost 9 bases and 7 bases, there was a span of 15 bases. The CDR3 loop reads CASTLLVGGELFF. The CDR3 bases are TGTGCCAGCACACTGCTGGTGGGCGGGGAGCTGTTTTTT.

V usage is TRBV6-6 and J usage is TRBJ2-1; TRBD2 matches at 9 bases. CDR1 and CDR2 (germline): MNHNY, SVGAGI (reference sequence). The CDR3 has 15 residues. The ends lost 7 bases at V and 8 bases at J; junction bases unmatched: 12. CDR3 DNA: TGTGCCAGCACCCCTTTTTCTAGCGGGACGGATGAGCAGTTCTTC. Its translation is CASTPFSSGTDEQFF.

The J gene is TRBJ2-2, the V gene TRBV4-1; D might be TRBD2 (5 bases). V lost 4 bases and J lost 4, with 13 bases in between. Germline lookup yields CDR1 MGHRA and CDR2 YSYEKL. The CDR3 runs to 15 residues. CDR3 nucleotide sequence: TGCGCCAGCAGCCCCTCGCGGGCGGCCACCGGGGAGCTGTTTTTT. This codes for CASSPSRAATGELFF.

The chain carries TRBV6-1 and TRBJ1-4, with 10 bases matching TRBD1. V shed 10 bases and J 5 bases; nucleotides not matched to a gene: 7. The CDR3 length is 14 residues. The V gene's germline CDR1 is MNHNS and CDR2 SASEGT. CDR3 DNA sequence: TGTGCCACCGTCCCGGGACAGGGGAATGAAAAACTGTTTTTT. Its translation is CATVPGQGNEKLFF.

The chain joins TRBV15 to TRBJ2-7; the D is unclear. This CDR3 has 12 amino acids. The V end lost 1 base, the J end lost 4 bases, and 5 bases lay between the germline ends. Germline lookup yields CDR1 LNHNV and CDR2 YYDKDF (reference sequence). CDR3 sequence reads: CATSRAGYEQYF. The CDR3 nucleotides read TGTGCCACCAGCAGAGCGGGTTACGAGCAGTACTTC.

The chain links TRBV16 to TRBJ2-7; TRBD1 matches 12 bases. Germline CDR1 and CDR2: KGHSY and FQNENV. This CDR3 is built from 17 residues. The J segment lost 6 bases and the V segment lost 1 base, leaving 10 bases of the junction unmatched. This chain's CDR3 is CASSQWAGTGGEIEQYF. CDR3 sequence (DNA): TGTGCCAGCAGCCAATGGGCCGGGACAGGGGGCGAAATCGAGCAGTACTTC.